The 20 T cell receptor beta chains given below trace back to one sample, sequenced in a study of blood T cell repertoires in COVID-19. Sequenced by immunoSEQ multiplex PCR; TCRdb stores in-frame clones only, minus some. The table shows about 260,000 clones, with about 87% occurring only once. Sequenced sample: PBMCs or T cells enriched from blood (not recorded which). These receptors originate from a woman aged 45-65 years who had recovered from COVID-19.

The chain employs TRBV20-1 and TRBJ1-5; D may be TRBD1 (5 bases). The CDR3 contains 11 residues. CDR1 DFQATT and CDR2 SNEGSKA come from the germline V gene (reference sequence). The germline V and J ends were trimmed by 6 bases and 12 bases, with 15 bases remaining between them. CDR3 in DNA: TGCAGTGCCTCCCTCAATCAGGGCCAGCATTTT. Translation gives CSASLNQGQHF.

The chain recombines TRBV6-5 with TRBJ1-6, with D possibly being TRBD1 (6 bases). Germline CDR1 and CDR2: MNHEY and SVGAGI. The CDR3 is 16 residues long. The ends were cut back, 0 bases at V and 7 bases at J, with 13 bases in the middle. The CDR3 sequence is CASSYSDGQKNSPLHF. For the CDR3, the DNA is TGTGCCAGCAGTTACTCGGACGGACAGAAAAATTCACCCCTCCACTTT.

This clone has only one observation. The chain has TRBV5-5 and TRBJ2-6; maybe TRBD1 (5 bases). This CDR3 region has 17 residues. Deletions cut 4 bases from V and 0 bases from J, with 14 bases between. From germline, CDR1 is SGHKS and CDR2 YYEKEE (reference sequence). The CDR3: CASSKDTPSSGANVLTF. The CDR3 coding sequence is TGTGCCAGCAGCAAGGACACCCCCAGCTCTGGGGCCAACGTCCTGACTTTC. The full variable domain, with the rest looked up from reference TRBV5-5 and TRBJ2-6, is DAGVTQSPTHLIKTRGQQVTLRCSPISGHKSVSWYQQVLGQGPQFIFQYYEKEERGRGNFPDRFSARQFPNYSSELNVNALLLGDSALYLCASSKDTPSSGANVLTFGAGSRLTVL.

The rearrangement joins TRBV19 to TRBJ1-1; no clear D. Looked up from germline, CDR1 is LNHDA and CDR2 is SQIVND (reference sequence). V was clipped by 6 bases and J by 0 bases, with 17 bases between them. The CDR3 has 16 residues. The CDR3 loop reads CASRTGHSNMNTEAFF. CDR3 in DNA: TGTGCCAGTAGAACCGGTCACAGCAACATGAACACTGAAGCTTTCTTT.

The chain's CDR3 is CASSTRGADTEAFF. In DNA form, the CDR3 reads TGTGCCAGTAGTACGCGGGGTGCGGACACTGAAGCTTTCTTT. The gene calls are TRBV19 and TRBJ1-1, with unresolved D. CDR1 is LNHDA and CDR2 is SQIVND in the germline V gene (reference sequence). The CDR3 is made up of 14 amino acids. V lost 4 bases, J lost 3 bases, and 12 bases lay in between.

V gene TRBV6-5 combines with J gene TRBJ1-2; TRBD1 matches 8 bases. After removal of 5 bases from V and 5 bases from J, the junction contained 7 bases not matched to a gene. The CDR3 is 14 residues long. The V gene's germline CDR1 is MNHEY and CDR2 SVGAGI. The CDR3, as DNA: TGTGCCAGCAGTCAGCGGACAGGGCGGTATGGCTACACCTTC. Translating it yields CASSQRTGRYGYTF.

This chain uses TRBV24-1 with TRBJ2-1; 11 nucleotides match TRBD2. In germline, CDR1 is KGHDR, CDR2 SFDVKD. V lost 3 bases to trimming and J lost 6 bases; unmatched junction nucleotides: 6. The CDR3 is 16 amino acids. CDR3 in amino acids: CATSDKLAGAFNEQFF. DNA for the CDR3: TGTGCCACCAGTGATAAACTAGCGGGAGCTTTCAATGAGCAGTTCTTC.

The chain uses TRBV11-1 and TRBJ1-5; the D gene is possibly TRBD1 (6 bases). Trimming removed 5 bases at V and 2 bases at J, with 16 bases between. The length of the CDR3 is 16 residues. The germline V gene has CDR1 SGHAT and CDR2 FQDESV (reference sequence). The CDR3 spells CASSITGSIGNQPQHF. The CDR3 DNA reads as TGTGCCAGCAGCATAACAGGGTCGATAGGCAATCAGCCCCAGCATTTT.

The rearrangement links TRBV6-5 to TRBJ2-7; D remains ambiguous. V shed 0 bases and J shed 3 bases, with 15 bases lying between them. The CDR3 length is 16 residues. The germline CDR1 and CDR2 sequences are MNHEY and SVGAGI. CDR3 sequence (DNA): TGTGCCAGCAGTTACTCGGCAGGTCCCTTCATCTACGAGCAGTACTTC. It yields the protein CASSYSAGPFIYEQYF.

The chain recombines TRBV10-1 with TRBJ1-6, with D perhaps matching TRBD1 (5 bases). Germline V gene data show CDR1 as WNHNN and CDR2 as SYGVQD (reference sequence). The germline V and J ends were trimmed by 0 bases and 9 bases, with 6 bases remaining between them. The CDR3 extends over 13 amino acids. CDR3 residues: CASSESGASPLHF. Written as DNA, the CDR3 is TGCGCCAGCAGTGAGTCTGGGGCTTCACCCCTCCACTTT.

The chain employs TRBV7-8 and TRBJ1-1, with 9 bases identical to TRBD1. Trimming at V came to 5 bases and at J to 5 bases, leaving 6 bases not matched to a gene. Germline assignment: CDR1 SGHVS and CDR2 FQNEAQ. The CDR3 is 14 amino acids. The CDR3 bases are TGTGCCAGCAGCCCGGACAGGGGTATAACTGAAGCTTTCTTT. Its protein is CASSPDRGITEAFF.

The chain recombines TRBV5-6 with TRBJ1-5, with D possibly being TRBD1 (6 bases). The CDR3 covers 14 residues. V lost 1 base and J lost 5, with 10 bases in between. Germline V gene data show CDR1 as SGHDT and CDR2 as YYEEEE. CDR3 sequence (DNA): TGTGCCAGCAGCTTGATCTCAGGGGATCAGCCCCAGCATTTT. This sequence encodes CASSLISGDQPQHF.

In this sample, this clone turned up a few times. The genes are TRBV25-1 and TRBJ1-1, with 7 bases aligning to TRBD1. Germline-derived CDR1 and CDR2 are MGHDK and SYGVNS. The junction had 2 bases not matched to a gene; V was cut back by 6 bases and J by 1 base. The CDR3 spans 13 residues. The CDR3 DNA reads TGTGCCAGCAGCAGACAGGGGAACACTGAAGCTTTCTTT. It specifies CASSRQGNTEAFF.

This clone occurred once. V is TRBV6-2 or TRBV6-3 and J is TRBJ2-7; 12 bases are a match to TRBD2. Germline V lookup: CDR1 MNHEY, CDR2 SVGEGT. Trimming cost V 2 bases and J 2 bases; bases outside gene matches: 13. This CDR3 contains 19 residues. The CDR3 bases are TGTGCCAGCAGTTACCCCACCACGACGACTAGCGGGAGTACCTACGAGCAGTACTTC. Its translation: CASSYPTTTTSGSTYEQYF.

J is TRBJ2-4 and V is TRBV12-3 or TRBV12-4; D is ambiguous. The V gene lost 8 bases and the J gene lost 7 bases, with 9 bases spanning the gap. The CDR3 consists of 11 residues. The CDR3 DNA is TGTGCCAGCTCCCAGGCGAACATTCAGTACTTC. Translating gives CASSQANIQYF.

The J gene is TRBJ1-1, the V gene TRBV7-3, with TRBD1 as a possible D gene (5 bases). This CDR3 contains 14 residues. The V gene lost 5 bases and the J gene lost 4 bases, with 14 bases spanning the gap. Germline values: CDR1 SGHTA, CDR2 FQGTGA. The CDR3 nucleotides read TGTGCCAGCAGCCCGGGACTATTGGGCACTGAAGCTTTCTTT. Translated, it gives CASSPGLLGTEAFF.

The chain combines TRBV7-2 with TRBJ1-5; perhaps TRBD1 as D (6 bases). The CDR3 is made up of 15 amino acids. Germline-derived CDR1 and CDR2 are SGHTA and FQGNSA. V was shortened by 5 bases and J by 5 bases, with 16 bases between the two germline ends. This CDR3 reads CASSPEAGGHQPQHF. The CDR3 nucleotides read TGTGCCAGCAGCCCAGAGGCGGGGGGGCATCAGCCCCAGCATTTT.

The rearrangement joins TRBV7-9 to TRBJ2-1; D is unclear. The CDR3 is made up of 15 amino acids. The V and J ends lost 1 base and 5 bases respectively, with 12 bases between them. Germline V gene lookup returns CDR1 SEHNR and CDR2 FQNEAQ (reference sequence). CDR3 protein: CASSLGAHLNNEQFF. In nucleotides, the CDR3 is TGTGCCAGCAGCTTAGGGGCACACCTTAACAATGAGCAGTTCTTC.

The chain is built from TRBV28 and TRBJ2-1; perhaps TRBD2 as D (7 bases). The CDR3 consists of 16 residues. The germline CDR1 and CDR2 sequences are MDHEN and SYDVKM. Trimming took off 5 bases at V and 7 bases at J, with 21 bases between the two ends. CDR3 loop: CASSVASGGGGNEQFF. For the CDR3, the DNA is TGTGCCAGCAGTGTCGCTAGCGGAGGAGGGGGGAATGAGCAGTTCTTC. Full variable domain (missing parts from reference TRBV28 and TRBJ2-1): DVKVTQSSRYLVKRTGEKVFLECVQDMDHENMFWYRQDPGLGLRLIYFSYDVKMKEKGDIPEGYSVSREKKERFSLILESASTNQTSMYLCASSVASGGGGNEQFFGPGTRLTVL.

The CDR3 loop reads CASSSSFGPTDTQYF. The DNA for the CDR3 is TGTGCCAGCTCTTCTTCCTTTGGCCCAACAGATACGCAGTATTTT. The chain joins TRBV18 to TRBJ2-3; D gene uncertain. The CDR3 is 15 residues long. CDR1 is KGHSH, CDR2 LQKENI, per germline. The germline V and J ends were trimmed by 6 bases and 3 bases, with 16 bases remaining between them.